These 29 T cell receptor beta chains came from one sample sequenced in a study of blood T cell repertoires in COVID-19. Produced via immunoSEQ multiplex PCR; TCRdb's table is partial and in-frame only. There are some 97,000 clones in the sample; roughly nine tenths occur only once, and 1.7% lies in the top ten. The material sequenced was peripheral blood. These receptors were obtained from a man aged 55 to 70 with acute or convalescent COVID-19.

The chain recombines TRBV18 with TRBJ1-5, with a tentative D call TRBD1 (6 bases). The germline V gene encodes CDR1 KGHSH and CDR2 LQKENI. Trimming removed 6 bases from V and 0 bases from J, with 12 bases in between. The CDR3 covers 15 residues. Written as DNA, the CDR3 is TGTGCCAGCTCCGCGACAGGATATAGCAATCAGCCCCAGCATTTT. Translated, it gives CASSATGYSNQPQHF.

In its sample, this clone ranks as medium-sized. The rearrangement joins TRBV5-6 to TRBJ2-7; 11 bases line up with TRBD1. Germline-derived CDR1 and CDR2 are SGHDT and YYEEEE. V trimming: 5 bases; J trimming: 6 bases; junction bases outside the gene matches: 4. The CDR3 length is 13 residues. The CDR3 nucleotides read TGTGCCAGCAGTTGGGGACAGGGGGGCGAGCAGTACGTC. It codes for CASSWGQGGEQYV.

This clone came up once. The chain joins TRBV7-2 to TRBJ1-6; 8 bases agree with TRBD1. The germline V gene encodes CDR1 SGHTA and CDR2 FQGNSA. The CDR3 loop spans 15 amino acids. Trimming at V came to 6 bases and at J to 2 bases, leaving 3 bases not matched to a gene. CDR3 residues: CASRPDRAYNSPLHF. In nucleotides, the CDR3 is TGTGCCAGCAGACCGGACAGGGCCTATAATTCACCCCTCCACTTT.

In this sample, this clone turned up a few times. The chain couples TRBV28 to TRBJ2-2, with D hard to call. The germline CDR1 and CDR2 sequences are MDHEN and SYDVKM. The V end lost 8 bases, the J end lost 4 bases, and 8 bases lay between the germline ends. The CDR3 consists of 12 residues. CDR3 region: CASDKSTGELFF. The DNA for the CDR3 is TGTGCCAGCGACAAATCCACCGGGGAGCTGTTTTTT.

The CDR3 region is CATRETDTGELFF. The CDR3 nucleotides read TGCGCCACCCGGGAGACAGACACCGGGGAGCTGTTTTTT. This chain joins TRBV5-1 and TRBJ2-2; tentative D call: TRBD2 (6 bases). The CDR3 contains 13 residues. The ends were cut back, 9 bases at V and 3 bases at J, with 12 bases in the middle. Germline CDR1 reads SGHRS; CDR2 reads YFSETQ. Together with reference TRBV5-1 and TRBJ2-2, the CDR3 gives the full variable domain: KAGVTQTPRYLIKTRGQQVTLSCSPISGHRSVSWYQQTPGQGLQFLFEYFSETQRNKGNFPGRFSGRQFSNSRSEMNVSTLELGDSALYLCATRETDTGELFFGEGSRLTVL.

The J gene is TRBJ1-3, the V gene TRBV6-5; 7 nucleotides agree with TRBD1. This CDR3 is 14 amino acids long. The germline CDR1 and CDR2 sequences are MNHEY and SVGAGI. V was clipped by 8 bases and J by 3 bases; unmatched bases: 7. CDR3 region: CASHQGGNGNTIYF. The DNA for the CDR3 is TGTGCCAGCCATCAAGGGGGCAATGGAAACACCATATATTTT.

The chain joins TRBV30 to TRBJ1-1; D is uncertain. V lost 1 base to trimming and J lost 0 bases, with 9 bases between them. This CDR3 spans 14 amino acids. CDR1 and CDR2 from the germline V gene are GTSNPN and SVGIG (reference sequence). CDR3 loop: CAWSGEFMNTEAFF. CDR3 nucleotides: TGTGCCTGGAGTGGGGAGTTCATGAACACTGAAGCTTTCTTT.

This sequence joins TRBV4-2 and TRBJ2-2; 8 nucleotides align to TRBD1. The CDR3 sequence is 16 residues long. Germline lookup yields CDR1 LGHNA and CDR2 YNFKEQ. The ends lost 2 bases at V and 7 bases at J; junction bases unmatched: 9. The CDR3 bases are TGTGCCAGCAGCCAATCCCCGGGACAGGAAGGCGGGGAGCTGTTTTTT. Protein sequence: CASSQSPGQEGGELFF.

This clone was picked up a small number of times. The V and J genes are TRBV5-1 and TRBJ1-1; 7 bases line up with TRBD1. The CDR3 is 16 residues long. The V segment lost 0 bases and the J segment 0 bases; nucleotides outside the gene matches: 5. CDR1 and CDR2 from the germline V gene are SGHRS and YFSETQ. The CDR3 DNA is TGCGCCAGCAGCTTGGGGGTGGGACAGATGAACACTGAAGCTTTCTTT. Translating it yields CASSLGVGQMNTEAFF.

The chain joins TRBV2 to TRBJ1-2; TRBD1 matches 8 bases. The V segment lost 6 bases and the J segment 6 bases; nucleotides outside the gene matches: 9. Per the germline V gene, CDR1 is SNHLY and CDR2 is FYNNEI. The length of the CDR3 is 14 residues. The CDR3 spells CASRPGTGGHGYTF. The CDR3 DNA reads as TGTGCCAGCAGGCCCGGGACAGGAGGACATGGCTACACCTTC. The full variable domain, with the rest looked up from reference TRBV2 and TRBJ1-2, is EPEVTQTPSHQVTQMGQEVILRCVPISNHLYFYWYRQILGQKVEFLVSFYNNEISEKSEIFDDQFSVERPDGSNFTLKIRSTKLEDSAMYFCASRPGTGGHGYTFGSGTRLTVV.

The chain recombines TRBV5-1 with TRBJ1-6; 9 positions match TRBD1. V was clipped by 4 bases and J by 7 bases; unmatched bases: 6. The CDR3 has 15 amino acids. The germline V gene has CDR1 SGHRS and CDR2 YFSETQ. For the CDR3, the DNA is TGCGCCAGCAGCGCTCAAGGACAGGGGAATTCACCCCTCCACTTT. Encoded protein: CASSAQGQGNSPLHF.

The gene calls are TRBV19 and TRBJ1-2; TRBD1 matches 9 bases. Germline loops: CDR1 LNHDA, CDR2 SQIVND (reference sequence). CDR3 length equals 13 residues. Trimming removed 5 bases from V and 4 bases from J; junction bases left unmatched: 2. CDR3 loop: CASSGQGTYGYTF. The DNA of the CDR3 is TGTGCCAGTAGTGGACAGGGGACCTATGGCTACACCTTC.

The genes are TRBV3-1 (or the pseudogene TRBV3-2) and TRBJ1-2; weak D call: TRBD1 (5 bases). Germline V gives CDR1 LGHDT, CDR2 YNNKEL (reference sequence). CDR3 size: 12 residues. The V end was cut by 2 bases, the J end by 8 bases, with 9 bases between. The CDR3 spells CASSQSGAGYTF. Here the CDR3 DNA reads TGTGCCAGCAGCCAAAGTGGGGCCGGCTACACCTTC.

The chain uses TRBV7-9 and TRBJ1-5; D is perhaps TRBD1 (6 bases). V lost 0 bases and J 5 bases, leaving 20 bases between the germline ends. CDR3 length: 18 residues. Germline assignment: CDR1 SEHNR and CDR2 FQNEAQ (reference sequence). CDR3 bases: TGTGCCAGCAGCTTAGCGTTGGCAGGGGCAAGTTGGGATCAGCCCCAGCATTTT. It yields the protein CASSLALAGASWDQPQHF.

The CDR3 DNA reads as TGTGCCATCAGTGATTCGAATCAGCCCCAGCATTTT. Translation: CAISDSNQPQHF. This chain connects TRBV10-3 to TRBJ1-5; D gene ambiguous. With 3 bases removed from V and 4 bases from J, the gap between germline ends came to 4 bases. The CDR3 contains 12 residues. The germline CDR1 and CDR2 sequences are ENHRY and SYGVKD.

This clone was detected once. The chain uses TRBV6-6 and TRBJ2-7; 10 bases map to TRBD2. Germline V CDR1 and CDR2: MNHNY, SVGAGI (reference sequence). J was trimmed by 2 bases and V by 7 bases; bases with no gene match: 5. This CDR3 region has 14 residues. CDR3 residues: CASTIAGGTYEQYF. The CDR3 nucleotides are TGTGCCAGCACCATAGCGGGGGGCACCTACGAGCAGTACTTC.

The rearrangement links TRBV20-1 to TRBJ1-5; 10 bases align to TRBD1. CDR3 size: 19 residues. CDR1 DFQATT and CDR2 SNEGSKA come from the germline V gene (reference sequence). The J segment lost 0 bases and the V segment lost 3 bases, leaving 14 bases of the junction unmatched. The CDR3 protein is CSASDRGRSPDLSNQPQHF. DNA of the CDR3: TGCAGTGCTAGTGACAGGGGGCGTTCCCCTGACCTTAGCAATCAGCCCCAGCATTTT.

V usage is TRBV12-3 or TRBV12-4 and J usage is TRBJ1-1, with D possibly TRBD1 on 5 matching bases. CDR3 size: 13 residues. The ends were cut back, 5 bases at V and 11 bases at J, with 18 bases in the middle. The CDR3 loop is CASSIRDFHRAFF. The CDR3 DNA reads TGTGCCAGCAGTATCCGGGACTTTCATCGTGCTTTCTTT.

The chain carries TRBV5-1 and TRBJ2-5, with 7 bases identical to TRBD1. There are 15 residues in the CDR3. Germline CDR1 SGHRS, CDR2 YFSETQ. The ends lost 0 bases at V and 4 bases at J; junction bases unmatched: 6. This CDR3 reads CASSLGGTEAETQYF. The CDR3, as DNA: TGCGCCAGCAGCTTGGGGGGGACAGAAGCAGAGACCCAGTACTTC.

The chain recombines TRBV18 with TRBJ1-1, with D perhaps matching TRBD1 (5 bases). Germline CDR1 and CDR2: KGHSH and LQKENI. V was shortened by 0 bases and J by 1 base, with 9 bases between the two germline ends. CDR3 length: 15 residues. CDR3: CASSPPGRANTEAFF. For the CDR3, the DNA is TGTGCCAGCTCACCACCTGGCAGGGCGAACACTGAAGCTTTCTTT.

V and J are TRBV21-1 and TRBJ1-1. TRBV21-1 is listed as a pseudogene. The CDR3 loop spans 16 amino acids. The CDR3 region has the DNA TGTGCCAGCAGCAAAGCGTGGCGGGCAGTTAACACTGAAGCTTTCTTT. Its protein is CASSKAWRAVNTEAFF.

The chain uses TRBV11-2 and TRBJ2-7; TRBD1 is a possible D gene (5 bases). Germline V gene lookup returns CDR1 SGHAT and CDR2 FQNNGV. This CDR3 is built from 14 residues. Trimming pared 3 bases from V and 3 bases from J, leaving 12 bases between. The CDR3 reads CASSFSDSNYEQYV. CDR3 DNA: TGTGCCAGCAGCTTCTCTGACAGCAACTACGAGCAGTACGTC.

The chain links TRBV7-8 to TRBJ2-3; TRBD2 might be the D (7 bases). V was trimmed by 4 bases and J by 6 bases, leaving 14 bases between them. CDR3 length: 14 amino acids. Looked up from germline, CDR1 is SGHVS and CDR2 is FQNEAQ. DNA of the CDR3: TGTGCCAGCAGCTCCCGAGGGGGAGGGGATACGCAGTATTTT. Protein sequence: CASSSRGGGDTQYF.

This clone was counted between two and nine times. This chain joins TRBV2 and TRBJ1-5, with D tentatively TRBD1 (6 bases). The V and J ends lost 5 bases and 6 bases respectively, with 20 bases between them. The V gene's germline CDR1 is SNHLY and CDR2 FYNNEI. The CDR3 runs to 16 residues. CDR3 sequence (DNA): TGTGCCAGCAGTCTTCTCCTTGCACAGGGTGGTCAGCCCCAGCATTTT. Translation: CASSLLLAQGGQPQHF.

This sequence joins TRBV13 and TRBJ2-3, with 9 bases matching TRBD1. Germline V gene lookup returns CDR1 PRHDT and CDR2 FYEKMQ (reference sequence). This CDR3 is 15 amino acids long. The V and J ends lost 5 bases and 4 bases, in that order; junction bases with no gene match: 7. The CDR3 DNA reads as TGTGCCAGCAGCCCCCGGACAGGGGCGGCAGATACGCAGTATTTT. Its protein product is CASSPRTGAADTQYF.

This clone was observed a few times. This rearrangement joins TRBV27 to TRBJ2-7; D perhaps matches TRBD1 (5 bases). The CDR3 has 15 residues. Trimming took 2 bases from V and 2 from J, leaving 13 bases between them. Germline loops: CDR1 MNHEY, CDR2 SMNVEV (reference sequence). The CDR3 is CASSLRSRVPYEQYF. The CDR3 DNA sequence: TGTGCCAGCAGTTTAAGATCCAGGGTTCCCTACGAGCAGTACTTC.

This clone was seen a handful of times. The rearrangement uses TRBV6-5 and TRBJ1-5; no clear D gene. Germline V gene data show CDR1 as MNHEY and CDR2 as SVGAGI. This CDR3 is built from 14 residues. V lost 5 bases and J lost 1, with 9 bases in between. This CDR3 is CASSPQASNQPQHF. For the CDR3, the DNA is TGTGCCAGCAGTCCTCAGGCCAGCAATCAGCCCCAGCATTTT.

The rearrangement uses TRBV18 and TRBJ1-4; D gene uncertain. CDR3 length: 15 amino acids. The germline CDR1 and CDR2 sequences are KGHSH and LQKENI. V shed 4 bases and J shed 6 bases, with 15 bases lying between them. The CDR3 region is CASSRLLGRDEKLFF. CDR3 DNA: TGTGCCAGCTCACGTTTACTGGGGAGGGATGAAAAACTGTTTTTT. Using reference TRBV18 and TRBJ1-4 for the parts outside the CDR3, the full variable domain is NAGVMQNPRHLVRRRGQEARLRCSPMKGHSHVYWYRQLPEEGLKFMVYLQKENIIDESGMPKERFSAEFPKEGPSILRIQQVVRGDSAAYFCASSRLLGRDEKLFFGSGTQLSVL.

This chain uses TRBV19 with TRBJ2-1, with TRBD2 matching 7 bases. Losses at the gene ends were 3 bases for V and 8 bases for J; bases not matched to a gene: 16. The CDR3 consists of 17 residues. Germline V gene lookup returns CDR1 LNHDA and CDR2 SQIVND (reference sequence). CDR3 nucleotide sequence: TGTGCCAGTAGTATTTACACACCGGGGGGATCTGTCCATGAGCAGTTCTTC. This gives the protein CASSIYTPGGSVHEQFF.